Listed below are T cell receptor beta chains from one sample, sequenced in a study of T cell changes during pregnancy in multiple sclerosis. The protocol was immunoSEQ multiplex PCR, while the TCRdb copy is restricted to in-frame clones and leaves out a portion. The sample has 79,000 or so clones; more than 85% are singletons. Sequenced material: peripheral blood, taken in the first trimester of pregnancy. The origin of the receptors is a female donor in good health, enrolled as a control in a pregnancy study. Each CDR3 is given with its conserved first and last residue. D genes are given only for firm matches. Expanded clones are given a class, and other clones once, few, many or no size at all.

abundance	d_gene	v_gene	j_gene	CDR3aa	CDR3nt
few	.	TRBV9	TRBJ1-5	CASSRGSGSQPQHF	TGTGCCAGCTCACGAGGATCGGGAAGTCAGCCCCAGCATTTT
.	TRBD1	TRBV7-3	TRBJ1-2	CASSLAGGSGYTF	TGTGCCAGCAGCTTGGCAGGGGGCTCGGGCTACACCTTC
.	TRBD1	TRBV27	TRBJ1-2	CASRGPRGLNYGYTF	TGTGCCAGCAGGGGCCCCAGGGGGCTTAACTATGGCTACACCTTC
.	TRBD2	TRBV7-3	TRBJ2-1	CASSLLAGGNEQFF	TGTGCCAGCAGCCTACTAGCGGGGGGGAATGAGCAGTTCTTC
.	.	TRBV7-8	TRBJ1-1	CASSSGGGRHTEAFF	TGTGCCAGCAGCTCCGGAGGCGGGAGGCACACTGAAGCTTTCTTT
.	TRBD1	TRBV7-2	TRBJ2-5	CASSPTGTGVGEQYF	TGTGCCAGCAGCCCCACCGGGACAGGGGTGGGAGAGCAGTACTTC
.	.	TRBV4-3	TRBJ2-3	CASSPTTVGDTQYF	TGCGCCAGCAGCCCTACGACAGTGGGCGATACGCAGTATTTT
once	.	TRBV6-5	TRBJ1-3	CASRQDFTGNTIYF	TGTGCCAGCAGACAGGATTTTACTGGAAACACCATATATTTT
.	TRBD1	TRBV5-1	TRBJ1-1	CASGQGGKSTEAFF	TGCGCCAGCGGGCAGGGGGGCAAGAGTACTGAAGCTTTCTTT
once	.	TRBV27	TRBJ2-1	CASSQVRERAHEQFF	TGTGCCAGCAGTCAAGTTCGGGAAAGGGCCCATGAGCAGTTCTTC
.	.	TRBV10-3	TRBJ1-1	CAISHTSEAFF	TGTGCCATCAGCCATACGAGTGAAGCTTTCTTT
.	.	TRBV18	TRBJ1-2	CASSRETEGYTF	TGTGCCAGCTCACGGGAGACGGAGGGCTACACCTTC
.	.	TRBV27	TRBJ1-4	CASRPQQGVEKLFF	TGTGCCAGCAGACCACAACAGGGCGTAGAAAAACTGTTTTTT
.	.	TRBV30	TRBJ1-2	CAWSLRRGDSYGYTF	TGTGCCTGGAGTCTGCGGAGGGGCGACAGTTATGGCTACACCTTC
few	.	TRBV6-6	TRBJ2-7	CASSSYSVEQYF	TGTGCCAGCAGTTCCTACTCTGTCGAGCAGTACTTC
.	TRBD1	TRBV7-9	TRBJ2-1	CASSLTGQGFLSSYNEQFF	TGTGCCAGCAGCTTAACAGGACAGGGGTTCCTCAGCTCCTACAATGAGCAGTTCTTC
.	.	TRBV2	TRBJ1-5	CASSESLQEDQPQHF	TGTGCCAGCAGTGAATCCCTGCAGGAAGATCAGCCCCAGCATTTT
.	TRBD1	TRBV6-5	TRBJ1-6	CASSYAGTGNSPLHF	TGTGCCAGCAGTTACGCCGGGACAGGGAATTCACCCCTCCACTTT
.	TRBD2	TRBV7-2	TRBJ2-2	CASSLAGVSGELFF	TGTGCCAGCAGTCTAGCGGGGGTATCCGGGGAGCTGTTTTTT
.	TRBD2	TRBV9	TRBJ2-1	CASSVGPIPSGGASEQFF	TGTGCCAGCAGCGTAGGCCCAATCCCTAGCGGGGGGGCCTCTGAGCAGTTCTTC
.	.	TRBV28	TRBJ2-7	CASSRWGARGSSYEQYF	TGTGCCAGCAGCCGCTGGGGGGCGCGGGGGAGCTCCTACGAGCAGTACTTC
.	TRBD2	TRBV7-2	TRBJ2-1	CASSSRTSERSYNEQFF	TGTGCCAGCAGCTCGAGGACTAGCGAGAGGTCCTACAATGAGCAGTTCTTC
.	TRBD1	TRBV6-1	TRBJ2-6	CASSGGTAVLANVLTF	TGTGCCAGCAGTGGAGGGACAGCCGTGCTAGCCAACGTCCTGACTTTC
.	.	TRBV6-5	TRBJ2-2	CASSSQGSGTGELFF	TGTGCCAGCAGTTCTCAGGGGTCGGGCACCGGGGAGCTGTTTTTT
once	TRBD1	TRBV5-6	TRBJ1-2	CASSSQGGYGYTF	TGTGCCAGCAGCTCTCAGGGGGGCTATGGCTACACCTTC
.	.	TRBV7-9	TRBJ1-6	CASSLFEVNSPLHF	TGTGCCAGCAGCTTATTTGAGGTTAATTCACCCCTCCACTTT
.	.	TRBV2	TRBJ2-3	CASSATGSDTQYF	TGTGCCAGCAGTGCGACAGGATCAGATACGCAGTATTTT
.	.	TRBV5-1	TRBJ1-1	CASSLKGHRDTMYTEAFF	TGCGCCAGCAGCTTGAAGGGGCACCGGGACACTATGTACACTGAAGCTTTCTTT
.	.	TRBV18	TRBJ1-1	CASSEGGITEAFF	TGTGCCAGCTCCGAGGGAGGAATCACTGAAGCTTTCTTT
.	TRBD2	TRBV5-1	TRBJ2-7	CASSLAPTGGPSGQYF	TGCGCCAGCAGCTTGGCTCCGACGGGGGGGCCCTCCGGGCAGTACTTC
.	TRBD2	TRBV27	TRBJ2-1	CASSYTSPGLAGNNEQFF	TGTGCCAGCAGTTACACCTCCCCGGGACTAGCGGGCAACAATGAGCAGTTCTTC
.	.	TRBV4-3	TRBJ2-5	CASSLGGQETQYF	TGCGCCAGCAGCCTCGGAGGACAAGAGACCCAGTACTTC
.	.	TRBV7-2	TRBJ2-2	CASSPGNLGELFF	TGTGCCAGCAGCCCAGGGAATTTAGGGGAGCTGTTTTTT
.	TRBD1	TRBV6-5	TRBJ1-5	CASSPQGDGNQPQHF	TGTGCCAGCAGTCCGCAGGGGGACGGCAATCAGCCCCAGCATTTT
.	TRBD1	TRBV18	TRBJ2-2	CASSQGAADTGELFF	TGTGCCAGCTCACAGGGGGCAGCGGACACCGGGGAGCTGTTTTTT
few	TRBD1	TRBV5-4	TRBJ2-7	CASSLGTVLEQYF	TGTGCCAGCAGCCTGGGGACAGTTCTCGAGCAGTACTTC
.	TRBD1	TRBV27	TRBJ1-2	CASSLSPDRAAGYTF	TGTGCCAGCAGTTTATCCCCGGACAGGGCGGCTGGCTACACCTTC
.	TRBD1	TRBV6-5	TRBJ1-2	CASSYSMLDRGYGYTF	TGTGCCAGCAGTTACTCGATGTTGGACAGGGGGTATGGCTACACCTTC
.	.	TRBV5-1	TRBJ1-1	CASSRRGNTEAFF	TGCGCCAGCAGCCGCAGAGGGAACACTGAAGCTTTCTTT
.	TRBD1	TRBV29-1	TRBJ1-3	CSVEGQGASGNTIYF	TGCAGCGTTGAAGGACAGGGAGCGTCCGGAAACACCATATATTTT
.	TRBD2	TRBV7-3	TRBJ2-2	CASSPRGGRTGELFF	TGTGCCAGCAGCCCCCGGGGGGGCCGAACCGGGGAGCTGTTTTTT
.	.	TRBV7-2	TRBJ2-1	CASSLDTYNEQFF	TGTGCCAGCAGCTTAGATACTTACAATGAGCAGTTCTTC
once	TRBD1	TRBV5-1	TRBJ2-1	CASSYQTGQGNNEQFF	TGCGCCAGCAGCTATCAAACGGGACAGGGTAACAATGAGCAGTTCTTC
.	.	TRBV5-8	TRBJ2-7	CASSAGSSYEQYF	TGTGCCAGCAGCGCAGGAAGCTCCTACGAGCAGTACTTC
few	.	TRBV18	TRBJ1-1	CASSPGGRVRSEAFF	TGTGCCAGCTCACCGGGAGGCAGGGTGAGGTCTGAAGCTTTCTTT
.	TRBD2	TRBV11-2	TRBJ2-3	CASSLGDYATDTQYF	TGTGCCAGCAGCTTAGGGGACTATGCCACAGATACGCAGTATTTT
.	.	TRBV7-6	TRBJ1-1	CASSRGLNTEAFF	TGTGCCAGCAGCAGGGGCTTGAACACTGAAGCTTTCTTT